A selection of T cell receptor beta chains follows, all from one sample in a study of cytomegalovirus exposure and HLA in healthy donors. Measured with immunoSEQ multiplex PCR; TCRdb has only the in-frame clones, and not every one. The data contain about 82,000 clones, around 77% of them singletons. Sequencing was performed on PBMCs. The receptors stem from a man aged 45-65 years in good health and CMV-seronegative. Each CDR3 is given with its conserved first and last residue. Each record gives: V gene, clone size, D gene, J gene, CDR3 DNA, CDR3 protein. A D gene is named only where the DNA matches it firmly. Clone size, where shown, is once, few, many, or a class for clones that have expanded.

>TRBV20-1|.|.|TRBJ2-1
TGCAGTGTTAGACAGGTGGGTGAGCAGTTCTTC
CSVRQVGEQFF
>TRBV4-3|.|.|TRBJ2-1
TGCGCCAGCAGCCAGCTCCAGGGGTCTGAGCAGTTCTTC
CASSQLQGSEQFF
>TRBV28|.|TRBD2|TRBJ2-2
TGTGCCAGCCTAGCTAGCGGGGGTTTTACCGGGGAGCTGTTTTTT
CASLASGGFTGELFF
>TRBV5-1|.|TRBD2|TRBJ2-5
TGCGCCAGCAGCTTGACCGGGACTAGCGGGGGGCGGGAGACCCAGTACTTC
CASSLTGTSGGRETQYF
>TRBV7-3|.|.|TRBJ2-2
TGTGCCAGCAGCATACAGAAGACCGGGGAGCTGTTTTTT
CASSIQKTGELFF
>TRBV6-5|few|.|TRBJ2-7
TGTGCCAGCAGTTCGGGACTCCTTGACTACGAGCAGTACTTC
CASSSGLLDYEQYF
>TRBV10-3|.|TRBD2|TRBJ2-1
TGTGCCATCAGTGATAGCGGGGGTCCCTACAATGAGCAGTTCTTC
CAISDSGGPYNEQFF
>TRBV27|.|.|TRBJ1-3
TGTGCCAGCGGCCGACACATCTCTGGAAACACCATATATTTT
CASGRHISGNTIYF
>TRBV5-8|.|.|TRBJ1-2
TGTGCCAGCAGCCTCGAACAGGGCCACTATGGCTACACCTTC
CASSLEQGHYGYTF
>TRBV4-3|.|.|TRBJ2-2
TGCGCCAGCAGCCAAGATTCCGGGGGGCCGGGGGCCGGGGAGCTGTTTTTT
CASSQDSGGPGAGELFF
>TRBV10-2|.|TRBD1|TRBJ2-1
TGCGCCAGCAGTGAGGTAACAGGGGGCAAGAACAATGAGCAGTTCTTC
CASSEVTGGKNNEQFF
>TRBV4-3|.|TRBD1|TRBJ1-2
TGCGCCAGCAGCCAAGATACAGGGGGACACTATGGCTACACCTTC
CASSQDTGGHYGYTF
>TRBV15|.|.|TRBJ2-7
TGTGCCACCAGCACGGGGTGGACAGCGAACACCTACGAGCAGTACTTC
CATSTGWTANTYEQYF
>TRBV7-9|.|TRBD1|TRBJ1-1
TGTGCCAGCCTTGGTCCGGGACAGGCAAACACTGAAGCTTTCTTT
CASLGPGQANTEAFF
>TRBV6-5|.|TRBD1|TRBJ2-6
TGTGCCAGTGCCGACAGGGGCTCTGGGGCCAACGTCCTGACTTTC
CASADRGSGANVLTF
>TRBV7-9|.|.|TRBJ2-7
TGTGCCAGCAGCTTAAGGGCGGGGAGCTCCTACGAGCAGTACTTC
CASSLRAGSSYEQYF
>TRBV4-1|.|TRBD1|TRBJ1-5
TGCGCCAGCAGCCGAACAGGGGGGAATCAGCCCCAGCATTTT
CASSRTGGNQPQHF
>TRBV9|.|.|TRBJ2-6
TGTGCCAGCAGCGCAACCCCCGGCTCTGGGGCCAACGTCCTGACTTTC
CASSATPGSGANVLTF
>TRBV28|.|.|TRBJ1-5
TGTGCCAGCAGTCGCGGGGAGCCCCAGCATTTT
CASSRGEPQHF
>TRBV11-2|.|TRBD1|TRBJ1-1
TGTGCCAGCGGAACCGGGACAGGGGGAACTAGTGAAGCTTTCTTT
CASGTGTGGTSEAFF
>TRBV25-1|.|TRBD1|TRBJ2-7
TGTGCCAGCAGTGGCCGGGACAGGGACCCCTACGAGCAGTACTTC
CASSGRDRDPYEQYF
>TRBV27|.|.|TRBJ1-6
TGTGCCAGCAGTTTATCGTCGGGGGCCTATAATTCACCCCTCCACTTT
CASSLSSGAYNSPLHF
>TRBV7-2|few|.|TRBJ2-1
TGTGCCAGCAGTCCATTCCTAGCTGAGCAGTTCTTC
CASSPFLAEQFF
>TRBV7-8|.|TRBD1|TRBJ1-1
TGTGCCAGCAGCACCAGGGGGTTCACTGAAGCTTTCTTT
CASSTRGFTEAFF
>TRBV5-1|.|TRBD1|TRBJ2-2
TGCGCCAGCAGCTCGGGACAGGGGGCGACCGGGGAGCTGTTTTTT
CASSSGQGATGELFF
>TRBV19|.|.|TRBJ1-5
TGTGCCACCACCATCAGTTTACAGGGATTTAATCAGCCCCAGCATTTT
CATTISLQGFNQPQHF
>TRBV5-6|.|.|TRBJ2-7
TGTGCCAGCAGCTCGACAAAGACCTACGAGCAGTACTTC
CASSSTKTYEQYF
>TRBV7-2|.|TRBD1|TRBJ2-5
TGTGCCAGCAGCCCGGCTGGGACAGGGGTATTACAAGAGACCCAGTACTTC
CASSPAGTGVLQETQYF
>TRBV28|.|TRBD1|TRBJ1-5
TGTGCCAGCAGTTTAAGACAGGGGGCCTGGAGCAATCAGCCCCAGCATTTT
CASSLRQGAWSNQPQHF